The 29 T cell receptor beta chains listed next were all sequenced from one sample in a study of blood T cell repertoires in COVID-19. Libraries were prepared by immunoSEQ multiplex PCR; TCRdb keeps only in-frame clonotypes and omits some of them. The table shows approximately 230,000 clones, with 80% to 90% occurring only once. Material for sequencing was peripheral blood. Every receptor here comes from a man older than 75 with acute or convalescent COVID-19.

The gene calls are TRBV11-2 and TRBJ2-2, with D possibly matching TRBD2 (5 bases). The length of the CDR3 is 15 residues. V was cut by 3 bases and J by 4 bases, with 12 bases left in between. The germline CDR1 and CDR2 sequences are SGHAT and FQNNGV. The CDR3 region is CASSFEGSPTGELFF. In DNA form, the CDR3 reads TGTGCCAGCAGCTTCGAAGGGAGCCCCACCGGGGAGCTGTTTTTT. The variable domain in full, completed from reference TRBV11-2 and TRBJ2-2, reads EAGVAQSPRYKIIEKRQSVAFWCNPISGHATLYWYQQILGQGPKLLIQFQNNGVVDDSQLPKDRFSAERLKGVDSTLKIQPAKLEDSAVYLCASSFEGSPTGELFFGEGSRLTVL.

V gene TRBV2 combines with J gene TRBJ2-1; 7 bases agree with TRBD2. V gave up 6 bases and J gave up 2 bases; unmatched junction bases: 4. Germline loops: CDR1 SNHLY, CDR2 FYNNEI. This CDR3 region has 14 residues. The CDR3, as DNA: TGTGCCAGCAGAACGGGGGGTACCTACAATGAGCAGTTCTTC. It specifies CASRTGGTYNEQFF.

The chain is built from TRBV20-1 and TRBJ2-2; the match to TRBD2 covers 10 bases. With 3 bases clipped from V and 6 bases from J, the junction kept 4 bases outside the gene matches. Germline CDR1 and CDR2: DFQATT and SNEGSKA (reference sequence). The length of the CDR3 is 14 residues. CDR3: CSASPAGGAGELFF. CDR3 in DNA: TGCAGTGCTAGTCCAGCGGGAGGGGCCGGGGAGCTGTTTTTT.

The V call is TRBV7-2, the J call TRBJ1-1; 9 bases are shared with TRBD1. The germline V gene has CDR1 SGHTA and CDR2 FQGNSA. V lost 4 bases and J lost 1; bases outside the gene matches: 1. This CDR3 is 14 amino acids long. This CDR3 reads CASSWGQGNTEAFF. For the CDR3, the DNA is TGTGCCAGCAGCTGGGGACAGGGGAACACTGAAGCTTTCTTT.

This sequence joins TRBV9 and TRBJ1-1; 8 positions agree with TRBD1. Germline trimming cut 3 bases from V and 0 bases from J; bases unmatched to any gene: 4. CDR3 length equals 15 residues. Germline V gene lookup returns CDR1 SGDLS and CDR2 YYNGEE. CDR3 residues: CASSAGQDMNTEAFF. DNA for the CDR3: TGTGCCAGCAGCGCGGGACAGGACATGAACACTGAAGCTTTCTTT.

CDR3 amino acids: CASSRPTSGRDNEQFF. CDR3 sequence (DNA): TGTGCCAGCAGTCGCCCGACTAGCGGGAGGGACAATGAGCAGTTCTTC. This rearrangement joins TRBV28 to TRBJ2-1; 14 bases agree with TRBD2. The V gene's germline CDR1 is MDHEN and CDR2 SYDVKM. V lost 5 bases, J lost 5 bases, and 5 bases stayed unmatched. The length of the CDR3 is 16 residues.

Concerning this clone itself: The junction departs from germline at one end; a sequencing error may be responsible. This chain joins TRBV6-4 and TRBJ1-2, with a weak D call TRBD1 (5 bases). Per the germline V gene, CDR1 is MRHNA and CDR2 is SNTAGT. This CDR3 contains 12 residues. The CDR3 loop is CASSEGMAGSVF. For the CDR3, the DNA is TGTGCCAGCAGCGAAGGGATGGCAGGGTCTGTCTTC.

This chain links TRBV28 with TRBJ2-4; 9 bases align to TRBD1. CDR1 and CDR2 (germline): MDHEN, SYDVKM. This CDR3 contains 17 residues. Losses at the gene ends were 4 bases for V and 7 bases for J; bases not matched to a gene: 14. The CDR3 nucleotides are TGTGCCAGCAGTTCCATTCGGGACAGGGAAGGACTGAACATTCAGTACTTC. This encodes CASSSIRDREGLNIQYF.

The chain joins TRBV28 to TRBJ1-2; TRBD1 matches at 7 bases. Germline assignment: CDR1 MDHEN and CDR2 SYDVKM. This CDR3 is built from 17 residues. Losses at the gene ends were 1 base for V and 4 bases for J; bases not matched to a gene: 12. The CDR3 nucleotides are TGTGCCAGCAGTTTATTTTCCCGCGGACAGGCGCCCTATGGCTACACCTTC. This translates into CASSLFSRGQAPYGYTF.

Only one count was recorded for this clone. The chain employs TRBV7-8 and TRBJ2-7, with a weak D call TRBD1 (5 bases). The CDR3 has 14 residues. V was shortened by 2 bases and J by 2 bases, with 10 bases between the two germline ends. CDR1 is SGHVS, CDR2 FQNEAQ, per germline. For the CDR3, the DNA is TGTGCCAGCAGCTTAATTGTGGGGCCCTACGAGCAGTACTTC. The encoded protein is CASSLIVGPYEQYF.

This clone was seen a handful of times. The CDR3 reads CASSPRTGSRVYNSPLHF. The CDR3 DNA follows: TGCGCCAGCAGCCCTAGGACAGGGAGTAGGGTGTATAATTCACCCCTCCACTTT. The chain has TRBV4-1 and TRBJ1-6; 8 bases map to TRBD1. With V trimmed by 4 bases and J by 4 bases, 12 bases remained unmatched. The length of the CDR3 is 18 residues. Germline values: CDR1 MGHRA, CDR2 YSYEKL.

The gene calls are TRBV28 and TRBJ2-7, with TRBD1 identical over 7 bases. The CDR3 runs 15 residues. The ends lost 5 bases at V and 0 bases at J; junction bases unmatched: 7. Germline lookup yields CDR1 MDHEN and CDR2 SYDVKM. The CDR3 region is CASSAYRGSSYEQYF. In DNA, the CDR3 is TGTGCCAGCAGTGCCTACAGGGGAAGCTCCTACGAGCAGTACTTC.

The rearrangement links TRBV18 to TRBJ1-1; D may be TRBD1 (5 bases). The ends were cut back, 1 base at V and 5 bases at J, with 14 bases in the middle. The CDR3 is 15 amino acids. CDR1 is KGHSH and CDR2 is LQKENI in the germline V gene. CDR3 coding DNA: TGTGCCAGCTCACCACGGAATTTAGGGGCAACTGAAGCTTTCTTT. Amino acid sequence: CASSPRNLGATEAFF.

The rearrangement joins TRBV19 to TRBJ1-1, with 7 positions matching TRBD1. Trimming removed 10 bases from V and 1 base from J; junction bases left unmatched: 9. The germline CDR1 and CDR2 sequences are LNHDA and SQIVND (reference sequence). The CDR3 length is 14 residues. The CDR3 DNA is TGTGCCACCTCGCGGGACAGTTCGAACACTGAAGCTTTCTTT. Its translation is CATSRDSSNTEAFF.

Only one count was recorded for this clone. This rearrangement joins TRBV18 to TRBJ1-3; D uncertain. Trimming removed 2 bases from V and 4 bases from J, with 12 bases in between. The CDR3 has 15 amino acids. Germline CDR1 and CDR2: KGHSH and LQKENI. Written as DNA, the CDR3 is TGTGCCAGCTCACCAACTGCGAGTGTGGGAAACACCATATATTTT. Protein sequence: CASSPTASVGNTIYF.

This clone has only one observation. CDR3 bases: TGTGCCAGCAGCTTACCGGCAGGGGGTCAAAACTATGGCTACACCTTC. It codes for CASSLPAGGQNYGYTF. The chain has TRBV7-9 and TRBJ1-2, with TRBD1 matching over 7 bases. The CDR3 runs 16 residues. Germline V gene data show CDR1 as SEHNR and CDR2 as FQNEAQ (reference sequence). After removal of 2 bases from V and 2 bases from J, the junction contained 8 bases not matched to a gene.

The CDR3 DNA reads as TGTGCCAGCAGTTCTCTAGCGGGATTTGAAGGCGAGCAGTACTTC. It encodes CASSSLAGFEGEQYF. This chain connects TRBV27 to TRBJ2-7, with 9 positions matching TRBD2. CDR1 and CDR2 (germline): MNHEY, SMNVEV (reference sequence). This CDR3 is built from 15 residues. The V segment lost 4 bases and the J segment 6 bases; nucleotides outside the gene matches: 10.

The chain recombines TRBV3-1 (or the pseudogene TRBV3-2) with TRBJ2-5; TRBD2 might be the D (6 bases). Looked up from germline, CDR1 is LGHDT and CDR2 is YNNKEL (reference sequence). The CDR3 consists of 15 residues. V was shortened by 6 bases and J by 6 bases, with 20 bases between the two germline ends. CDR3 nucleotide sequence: TGTGCCAGCAGTCAATTTCTTGCGGGACCGCAGACCCAGTACTTC. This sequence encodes CASSQFLAGPQTQYF.

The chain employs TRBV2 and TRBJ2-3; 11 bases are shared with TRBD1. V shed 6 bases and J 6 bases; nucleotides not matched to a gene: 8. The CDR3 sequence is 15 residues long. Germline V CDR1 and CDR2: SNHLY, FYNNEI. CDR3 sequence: CASRSGTGGVDTQYF. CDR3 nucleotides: TGTGCCAGCAGATCCGGGACAGGGGGAGTGGATACGCAGTATTTT. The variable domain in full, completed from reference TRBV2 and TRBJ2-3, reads EPEVTQTPSHQVTQMGQEVILRCVPISNHLYFYWYRQILGQKVEFLVSFYNNEISEKSEIFDDQFSVERPDGSNFTLKIRSTKLEDSAMYFCASRSGTGGVDTQYFGPGTRLTVL.

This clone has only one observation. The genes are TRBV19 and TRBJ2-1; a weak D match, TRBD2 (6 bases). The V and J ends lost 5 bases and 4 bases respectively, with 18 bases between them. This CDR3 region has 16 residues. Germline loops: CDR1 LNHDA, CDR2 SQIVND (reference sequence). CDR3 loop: CASSAGPTLPYNEQFF. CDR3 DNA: TGTGCCAGTAGTGCGGGACCGACGCTCCCATACAATGAGCAGTTCTTC.

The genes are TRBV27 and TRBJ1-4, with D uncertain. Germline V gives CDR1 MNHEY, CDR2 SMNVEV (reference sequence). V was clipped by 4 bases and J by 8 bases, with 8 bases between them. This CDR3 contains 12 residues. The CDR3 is CASSWRGEKLFF. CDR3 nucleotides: TGTGCCAGCAGTTGGAGAGGAGAAAAACTGTTTTTT.

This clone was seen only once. The CDR3 DNA reads as TGTGCCAGCAGCTTGAAATTAGACAATGAGCAGTTCTTC. Encoded protein: CASSLKLDNEQFF. The J gene is TRBJ2-1, the V gene TRBV5-4; D ambiguous. From germline, CDR1 is SGHNT and CDR2 YYREEE (reference sequence). Trimming removed 1 base from V and 5 bases from J, with 7 bases in between. The CDR3 loop spans 13 amino acids.

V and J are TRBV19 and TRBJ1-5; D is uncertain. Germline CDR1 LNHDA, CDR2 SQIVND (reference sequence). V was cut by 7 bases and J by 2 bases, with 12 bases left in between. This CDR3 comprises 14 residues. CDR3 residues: CASKLDSGNQPQHF. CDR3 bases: TGTGCCAGTAAGTTAGACTCTGGCAATCAGCCCCAGCATTTT.

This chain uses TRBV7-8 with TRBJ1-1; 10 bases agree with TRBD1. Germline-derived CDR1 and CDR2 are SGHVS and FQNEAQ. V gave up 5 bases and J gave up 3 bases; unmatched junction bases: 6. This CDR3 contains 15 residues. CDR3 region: CASSRQGALYTEAFF. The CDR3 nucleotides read TGTGCCAGCAGCCGACAGGGGGCGCTTTACACTGAAGCTTTCTTT. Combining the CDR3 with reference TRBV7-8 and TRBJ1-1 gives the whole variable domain GAGVSQSPRYKVAKRGQDVALRCDPISGHVSLFWYQQALGQGPEFLTYFQNEAQLDKSGLPSDRFFAERPEGSVSTLKIQRTQQEDSAVYLCASSRQGALYTEAFFGQGTRLTVV.

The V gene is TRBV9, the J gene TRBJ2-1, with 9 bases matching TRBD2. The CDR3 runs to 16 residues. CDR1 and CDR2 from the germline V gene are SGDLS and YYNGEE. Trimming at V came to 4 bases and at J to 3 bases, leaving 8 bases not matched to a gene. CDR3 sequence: CASSTLPSGDYNEQFF. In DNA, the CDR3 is TGTGCCAGCAGCACCCTTCCTAGCGGGGACTACAATGAGCAGTTCTTC.

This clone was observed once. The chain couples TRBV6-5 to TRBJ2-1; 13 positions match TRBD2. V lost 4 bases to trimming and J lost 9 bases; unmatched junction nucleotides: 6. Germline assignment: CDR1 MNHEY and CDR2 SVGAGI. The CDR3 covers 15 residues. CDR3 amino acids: CASSFTSGGAGEQFF. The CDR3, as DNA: TGTGCCAGCAGTTTCACTAGCGGGGGGGCCGGTGAGCAGTTCTTC.

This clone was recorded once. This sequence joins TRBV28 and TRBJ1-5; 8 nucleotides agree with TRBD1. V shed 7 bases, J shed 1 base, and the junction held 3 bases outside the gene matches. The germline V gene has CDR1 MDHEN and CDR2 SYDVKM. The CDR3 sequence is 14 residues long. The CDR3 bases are TGTGCCAGCATACAGGGGGGGAGCAATCAGCCCCAGCATTTT. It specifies CASIQGGSNQPQHF.

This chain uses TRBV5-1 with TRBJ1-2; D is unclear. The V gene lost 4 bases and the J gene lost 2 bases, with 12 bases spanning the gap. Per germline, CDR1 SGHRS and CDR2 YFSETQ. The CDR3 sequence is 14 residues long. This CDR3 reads CASSPEGRNYGYTF. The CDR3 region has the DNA TGCGCCAGCAGCCCGGAGGGCAGAAACTATGGCTACACCTTC.

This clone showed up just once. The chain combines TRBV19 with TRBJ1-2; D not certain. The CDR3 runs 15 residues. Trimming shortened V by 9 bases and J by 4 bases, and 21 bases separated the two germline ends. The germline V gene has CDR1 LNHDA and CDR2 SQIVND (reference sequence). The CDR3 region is CASTPSRIGTYGYTF. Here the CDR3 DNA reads TGTGCCAGCACTCCTTCCAGGATTGGTACCTATGGCTACACCTTC.